Shown below are 26 T cell receptor beta chains from a single sample sequenced in a study of T-cell memory formation after mild COVID-19. TCRdb processed the 5' RACE reads anew with MiXCR; each CDR3 protein has one entry. This sample yields 350,000 to 500,000 distinct CDR3 sequences, of which about a quarter are seen a single time; approximately 14% belongs to the top ten. Material: PBMCs or a T cell subset sorted from them (not recorded which). Every receptor here comes from an adult woman who had mild COVID-19 (a few samples of this study predate the infection). Cell type and time point are not known.

This clonotype appeared a few times. The chain couples TRBV15 to TRBJ2-1; TRBD2 might be the D (7 bases). V was pared by 0 bases and J by 10 bases, with 19 bases between. Germline V gene lookup returns CDR1 LNHNV and CDR2 YYDKDF (reference sequence). This CDR3 has 16 residues. Here the CDR3 reads CATSRDLAGAPAEQFF. CDR3 in DNA: TGTGCCACCAGCAGAGATCTGGCGGGGGCCCCGGCCGAGCAGTTCTTC.

This chain links TRBV7-2 with TRBJ2-3, with 7 bases identical to TRBD2. V shed 5 bases and J 6 bases; nucleotides not matched to a gene: 14. Germline V CDR1 and CDR2: SGHTA, FQGNSA. The CDR3 totals 16 residues. The CDR3 DNA is TGTGCCAGCAGCCCAGGGTGGGAGGGCCTTTTGGATACGCAGTATTTT. Its translation is CASSPGWEGLLDTQYF.

This clonotype was picked up a small number of times. V is TRBV9 and J is TRBJ1-4, with 11 positions matching TRBD1. This CDR3 has 15 residues. The junction had 7 bases not matched to a gene; V was cut back by 5 bases and J by 7 bases. Germline lookup yields CDR1 SGDLS and CDR2 YYNGEE. The CDR3 DNA follows: TGTGCCAGCAGTTACACCGGGACAGGGGGTGAAAAACTGTTTTTT. It specifies CASSYTGTGGEKLFF.

In this sample, this clonotype turned up a few times. This chain uses TRBV2 with TRBJ2-7; D gene uncertain. The CDR3 is 14 residues long. Trimming shortened V by 7 bases and J by 2 bases, and 15 bases separated the two germline ends. Germline loops: CDR1 SNHLY, CDR2 FYNNEI. CDR3 region: CASTLRHMTYEQYF. DNA of the CDR3: TGTGCCAGCACACTGAGGCATATGACCTACGAGCAGTACTTC.

This rearrangement joins TRBV12-3 or TRBV12-4 to TRBJ2-1; 9 bases map to TRBD1. V trimming: 2 bases; J trimming: 1 base; junction bases outside the gene matches: 6. This CDR3 contains 17 residues. This CDR3 reads CASSLSGQGRSYNEQFF. In DNA form, the CDR3 reads TGTGCCAGCAGTTTATCGGGACAGGGAAGGTCCTACAATGAGCAGTTCTTC.

This clonotype was counted between two and nine times. The chain couples TRBV7-9 to TRBJ2-5; possible D gene TRBD1, 6 bases. Deletions cut 5 bases from V and 5 bases from J, with 21 bases between. Germline lookup yields CDR1 SEHNR and CDR2 FQNEAQ (reference sequence). The CDR3 is 16 residues long. The CDR3 region is CASSPRPGQSVETQYF. The CDR3 coding sequence is TGTGCCAGCAGCCCCCGCCCCGGACAGTCAGTGGAGACCCAGTACTTC.

This clonotype has ten or more counts. The chain joins TRBV20-1 to TRBJ2-1; possibly TRBD2 for D (5 bases). Trimming took off 6 bases at V and 10 bases at J, with 22 bases between the two ends. The CDR3 has 14 residues. Germline loops: CDR1 DFQATT, CDR2 SNEGSKA (reference sequence). The CDR3 spells CSAQRSGLFREQFF. The DNA of the CDR3 is TGCAGTGCCCAGAGGAGCGGCCTCTTCAGGGAGCAGTTCTTC.

This clonotype was counted between two and nine times. CDR3 in amino acids: CASSRTTGQLTYEQYF. CDR3 coding DNA: TGCGCCAGCAGCCGGACCACGGGACAGTTGACCTACGAGCAGTACTTC. The gene calls are TRBV5-1 and TRBJ2-7; TRBD1 agrees at 7 bases. The CDR3 contains 16 residues. Germline loops: CDR1 SGHRS, CDR2 YFSETQ. The V gene end was trimmed by 4 bases and the J gene end by 2 bases; junction bases not matched to a gene: 12.

This clonotype has just a few counts. The chain combines TRBV7-3 with TRBJ2-3; 13 bases map to TRBD2. V shed 3 bases, J shed 4 bases, and the junction held 4 bases outside the gene matches. Germline CDR1 reads SGHTA; CDR2 reads FQGTGA. This CDR3 spans 16 amino acids. DNA for the CDR3: TGTGCCAGCAGCTTGGGACTAGCGGGGAGCGCAGATACGCAGTATTTT. It translates to CASSLGLAGSADTQYF.

This chain joins TRBV4-3 and TRBJ2-6; D remains ambiguous. Germline CDR1 LGHNA, CDR2 YSLEER. V lost 0 bases and J lost 0, with 6 bases in between. This CDR3 contains 16 residues. This chain's CDR3 is CASSQDGLSGANVLTF. The CDR3 coding sequence is TGCGCCAGCAGCCAAGATGGGCTCTCTGGGGCCAACGTCCTGACTTTC.

This clonotype was observed a few times. The chain is built from TRBV5-1 and TRBJ2-2, with TRBD1 as a possible D gene (6 bases). Between the trimmed V and J ends, which lost 0 bases and 0 bases, there was a span of 9 bases. The CDR3 runs 16 residues. CDR1 and CDR2 (germline): SGHRS, YFSETQ. CDR3 loop: CASSLADRTNTGELFF. Written as DNA, the CDR3 is TGCGCCAGCAGCTTGGCCGACAGGACGAACACCGGGGAGCTGTTTTTT.

This chain joins TRBV15 and TRBJ2-5, with unresolved D. Trimming took off 0 bases at V and 4 bases at J, with 6 bases between the two ends. Germline loops: CDR1 LNHNV, CDR2 YYDKDF (reference sequence). CDR3 size: 13 residues. CDR3 nucleotide sequence: TGTGCCACCAGCAGAGACCCCCCAGAGACCCAGTACTTC. Translation: CATSRDPPETQYF.

This clonotype was seen only a few times. V usage is TRBV5-1 and J usage is TRBJ1-3; D uncertain. The germline gives CDR1 SGHRS, CDR2 YFSETQ. The V and J ends lost 3 bases and 0 bases respectively, with 10 bases between them. The CDR3 consists of 15 residues. Written as DNA, the CDR3 is TGCGCCAGCAGCTCCGACGGAAGCTCTGGAAACACCATATATTTT. This sequence encodes CASSSDGSSGNTIYF.

This clonotype showed up just a few times. This rearrangement joins TRBV29-1 to TRBJ2-7; TRBD2 aligns across 7 bases. This CDR3 contains 14 residues. With 2 bases clipped from V and 0 bases from J, the junction kept 4 bases outside the gene matches. The germline V gene has CDR1 SQVTM and CDR2 ANQGSEA. In DNA, the CDR3 is TGCAGCGTTGAAATCCCGGGAGGCTCCTACGAGCAGTACTTC. It encodes CSVEIPGGSYEQYF.

This clonotype was found a few times. The chain is built from TRBV11-2 and TRBJ2-7, with a weak D call TRBD2 (6 bases). Germline V lookup: CDR1 SGHAT, CDR2 FQNNGV. Between the trimmed V and J ends, which lost 5 bases and 4 bases, there was a span of 18 bases. CDR3 length equals 15 residues. The CDR3 bases are TGTGCCAGCAGCCGCGGATCGAGGGAGGTGTACGAGCAGTACTTC. It encodes CASSRGSREVYEQYF.

This chain joins TRBV3-1 and TRBJ1-5; D is undetermined. V lost 1 base and J lost 3, with 4 bases in between. CDR3 length: 13 amino acids. Germline loops: CDR1 LGHDT, CDR2 YNNKEL (reference sequence). CDR3 sequence reads: CASSQADNQPQHF. In nucleotides, the CDR3 is TGTGCCAGCAGCCAAGCGGACAATCAGCCCCAGCATTTT.

This clonotype was picked up a small number of times. The chain employs TRBV5-1 and TRBJ2-3; 10 bases match TRBD2. The CDR3 loop spans 21 amino acids. Germline-derived CDR1 and CDR2 are SGHRS and YFSETQ. Germline trimming cut 3 bases from V and 1 base from J; bases unmatched to any gene: 20. CDR3: CASSSQPTRLAGAWGTDTQYF. As DNA, the CDR3 is TGCGCCAGCAGCTCCCAACCCACGCGCCTAGCGGGGGCCTGGGGCACAGATACGCAGTATTTT.

In DNA, the CDR3 is TGTGCCAGCAGCCGGGGTGCCATCGTATACAACTACGAGCAGTACTTC. This codes for CASSRGAIVYNYEQYF. The gene calls are TRBV14 and TRBJ2-7; D unclear. Germline CDR1 SGHDN, CDR2 FVKESK. The CDR3 loop spans 16 amino acids. V shed 4 bases and J shed 3 bases, with 19 bases lying between them. Full variable domain (remainder filled in from reference TRBV14 and TRBJ2-7): EAGVTQFPSHSVIEKGQTVTLRCDPISGHDNLYWYRRVMGKEIKFLLHFVKESKQDESGMPNNRFLAERTGGTYSTLKVQPAELEDSGVYFCASSRGAIVYNYEQYFGPGTRLTVT.

The chain couples TRBV7-2 to TRBJ2-6, with 9 bases lining up with TRBD2. CDR1 is SGHTA and CDR2 is FQGNSA in the germline V gene. Trimming removed 5 bases from V and 1 base from J; junction bases left unmatched: 9. CDR3 size: 18 residues. CDR3 region: CASSPLLAGDSGANVLTF. CDR3 bases: TGTGCCAGCAGCCCGCTACTAGCGGGCGATTCTGGGGCCAACGTCCTGACTTTC.

This chain connects TRBV19 to TRBJ1-1; 9 nucleotides match TRBD1. The CDR3 loop spans 16 amino acids. J was trimmed by 0 bases and V by 3 bases; bases with no gene match: 5. The V gene's germline CDR1 is LNHDA and CDR2 SQIVND (reference sequence). CDR3 sequence reads: CASSMWDRVVNTEAFF. CDR3 DNA sequence: TGTGCCAGTAGTATGTGGGACAGGGTTGTGAACACTGAAGCTTTCTTT.

CDR3 bases: TGCAGTGCCAAAGCGACAGCGAAAGAGACCCAGTACTTC. Translation: CSAKATAKETQYF. The rearrangement joins TRBV20-1 to TRBJ2-5; the D gene is possibly TRBD1 (5 bases). From germline, CDR1 is DFQATT and CDR2 SNEGSKA (reference sequence). V lost 6 bases to trimming and J lost 3 bases, with 14 bases between them. The CDR3 runs 13 residues.

V usage is TRBV2 and J usage is TRBJ2-5; 9 bases agree with TRBD1. Germline V gives CDR1 SNHLY, CDR2 FYNNEI. The CDR3 length is 13 residues. Trimming removed 7 bases from V and 5 bases from J; junction bases left unmatched: 5. CDR3 DNA: TGTGCCAGCAAGGGACAGGGTCGGGAGACCCAGTACTTC. Protein: CASKGQGRETQYF.

This clonotype has just one count. The J gene is TRBJ2-3, the V gene TRBV25-1, with D possibly TRBD2 on 6 matching bases. V lost 8 bases and J lost 2, with 17 bases in between. This CDR3 spans 15 amino acids. From germline, CDR1 is MGHDK and CDR2 SYGVNS. The CDR3 sequence is CASARDAGFTDTQYF. The CDR3 nucleotides read TGTGCCAGCGCCCGAGATGCGGGGTTCACAGATACGCAGTATTTT. Together with reference TRBV25-1 and TRBJ2-3, the CDR3 gives the full variable domain: EADIYQTPRYLVIGTGKKITLECSQTMGHDKMYWYQQDPGMELHLIHYSYGVNSTEKGDLSSESTVSRIRTEHFPLTLESARPSHTSQYLCASARDAGFTDTQYFGPGTRLTVL.

To note about this clonotype: One end of the junction is discordant with germline, which a read error may explain. CDR3 sequence reads: CASSSWEEELLF. CDR3 nucleotide sequence: TGTGCCAGCAGCTCCTGGGAGGAAGAGCTGCTCTTC. The chain couples TRBV7-9 to TRBJ2-7, with a possible D match to TRBD2 (6 bases). Germline CDR1 and CDR2: SEHNR and FQNEAQ (reference sequence). This CDR3 comprises 12 residues.

This clonotype has just a few counts. The V and J genes are TRBV7-6 and TRBJ2-7; D could derive from TRBD1 or TRBD2 (7 bases each). V lost 5 bases, J lost 5 bases, and 16 bases lay in between. The CDR3 runs 14 residues. Germline CDR1 is SGHVS and CDR2 is FNYEAQ. The CDR3 protein is CASSPSPGGDEQYF. CDR3 sequence (DNA): TGTGCCAGCAGCCCCAGCCCAGGGGGGGACGAGCAGTACTTC. The variable domain in full, completed from reference TRBV7-6 and TRBJ2-7, reads GAGVSQSPRYKVTKRGQDVALRCDPISGHVSLYWYRQALGQGPEFLTYFNYEAQQDKSGLPNDRFSAERPEGSISTLTIQRTEQRDSAMYRCASSPSPGGDEQYFGPGTRLTVT.

Remarks on this clonotype: Because the CDR3's place on the DNA is in doubt, the DNA is left out and the CDR3 is given as listed by TCRdb. The chain employs TRBV5-1 and TRBJ2-2; no DNA check was done on the table's D call, TRBD1. The CDR3 extends over 16 residues, inclusive of both ends. Germline V CDR1 and CDR2: SGHRS, YFSETQ. The CDR3 reads CASSPRTGGAGELFFF.